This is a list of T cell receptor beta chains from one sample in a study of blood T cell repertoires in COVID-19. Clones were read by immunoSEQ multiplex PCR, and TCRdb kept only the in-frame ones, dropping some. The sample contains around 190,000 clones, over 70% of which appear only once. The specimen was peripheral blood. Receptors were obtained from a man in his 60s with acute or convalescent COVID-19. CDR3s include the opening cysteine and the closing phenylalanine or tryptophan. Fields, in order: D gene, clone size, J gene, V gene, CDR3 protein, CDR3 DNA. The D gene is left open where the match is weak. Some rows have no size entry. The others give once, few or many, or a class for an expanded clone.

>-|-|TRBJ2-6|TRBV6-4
CASSDSNTGANVLTF
TGTGCCAGCAGTGACTCGAACACTGGGGCCAACGTCCTGACTTTC
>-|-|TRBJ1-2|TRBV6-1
CASSEGPTSDGYTF
TGTGCCAGCAGTGAAGGCCCAACGAGTGATGGCTACACCTTC
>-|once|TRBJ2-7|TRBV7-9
CASRKSGTLYEQYF
TGTGCCAGCAGGAAATCCGGGACTCTATACGAGCAGTACTTC
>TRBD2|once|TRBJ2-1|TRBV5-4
CASSLGGLAGVYEQFF
TGTGCCAGCAGCTTGGGTGGGCTAGCGGGAGTGTATGAGCAGTTCTTC
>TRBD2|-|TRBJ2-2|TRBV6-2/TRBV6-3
CASSYWLAGGLDTGELFF
TGTGCCAGCAGTTACTGGTTAGCGGGGGGCCTAGACACCGGGGAGCTGTTTTTT
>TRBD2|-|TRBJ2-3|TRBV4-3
CASSQDLGASGGLTDTQYF
TGCGCCAGCAGCCAAGATTTGGGGGCTAGCGGGGGCCTCACAGATACGCAGTATTTT
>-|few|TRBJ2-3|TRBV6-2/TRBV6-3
CASSPGTPVDTQYF
TGTGCCAGCAGTCCCGGGACACCGGTAGATACGCAGTATTTT
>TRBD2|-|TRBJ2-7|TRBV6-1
CASSETIGTSGRGVGTYEQYF
TGTGCCAGCAGTGAAACCATCGGAACTAGCGGGAGGGGAGTGGGTACCTACGAGCAGTACTTC
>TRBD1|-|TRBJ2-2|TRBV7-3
CASSSLNTNRGFTGELFF
TGTGCCAGCAGCTCCTTAAATACCAACAGGGGTTTCACCGGGGAGCTGTTTTTT
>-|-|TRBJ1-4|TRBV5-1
CASSLSGATNEKLFF
TGCGCCAGCAGCTTGTCGGGGGCAACTAATGAAAAACTGTTTTTT
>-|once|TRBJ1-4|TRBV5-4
CASSLQGSDEKLFF
TGTGCCAGCAGCTTGCAGGGGAGTGATGAAAAACTGTTTTTT
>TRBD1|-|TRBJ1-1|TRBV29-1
CSVLQGVGTEAFF
TGCAGCGTCTTACAGGGGGTTGGAACTGAAGCTTTCTTT
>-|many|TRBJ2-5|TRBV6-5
CASSYLDSQETQYF
TGTGCCAGCAGTTACCTGGACAGCCAAGAGACCCAGTACTTC
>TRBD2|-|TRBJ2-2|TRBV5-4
CASSRLAANTGELFF
TGTGCCAGCAGCCGTCTAGCGGCGAACACCGGGGAGCTGTTTTTT
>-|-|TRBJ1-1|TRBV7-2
CASSLGQGNTEAFF
TGTGCCAGCAGCTTAGGGCAGGGGAACACTGAAGCTTTCTTT
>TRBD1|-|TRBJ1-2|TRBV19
CASSDQQGANYGYTF
TGTGCCAGTAGTGACCAACAGGGGGCTAACTATGGCTACACCTTC
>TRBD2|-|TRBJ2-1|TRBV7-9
CASSPNDGTKQFF
TGTGCCAGCAGCCCAAACGACGGGACTAAGCAGTTCTTC
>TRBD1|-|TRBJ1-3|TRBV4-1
CASSPGVGGFGNTIYF
TGCGCCAGCAGCCCCGGGGTAGGGGGCTTTGGAAACACCATATATTTT
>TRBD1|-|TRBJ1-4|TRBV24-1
CATSDNRGSGEKLFF
TGTGCCACCAGTGATAACAGGGGGTCTGGTGAAAAACTGTTTTTT
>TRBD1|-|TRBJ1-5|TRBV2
CASRAQGARGEPQHF
TGTGCCAGCAGAGCACAGGGGGCGCGAGGTGAGCCCCAGCATTTT
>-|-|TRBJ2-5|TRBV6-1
CASSEAWAVGETQYF
TGTGCCAGCAGTGAAGCGTGGGCCGTGGGAGAGACCCAGTACTTC
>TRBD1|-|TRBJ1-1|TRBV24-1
CATSDTGTASSKAFF
TGTGCCACCAGTGACACCGGGACAGCCAGCTCGAAAGCTTTCTTT
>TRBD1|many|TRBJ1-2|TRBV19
CASSVGTGGYTF
TGTGCCAGTAGTGTCGGGACAGGCGGCTACACCTTC
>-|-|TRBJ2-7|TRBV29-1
CSAIHQASEPYEQYF
TGCAGCGCAATACACCAGGCGTCTGAGCCCTACGAGCAGTACTTC
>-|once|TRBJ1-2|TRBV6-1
CASSEAPSSGYGYTF
TGTGCCAGCAGTGAAGCCCCTTCGTCAGGGTACGGCTACACCTTC
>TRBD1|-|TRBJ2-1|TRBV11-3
CASSSTDRADYNEQFF
TGTGCCAGCAGCTCTACGGACAGGGCTGACTACAATGAGCAGTTCTTC
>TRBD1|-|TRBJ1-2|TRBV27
CASSLSAGQGWFHGYTF
TGTGCCAGCAGTTTATCCGCGGGACAGGGTTGGTTCCATGGCTACACCTTC
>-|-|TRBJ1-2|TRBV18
CASSPGQGNYGYTF
TGTGCCAGCTCACCAGGGCAGGGGAACTATGGCTACACCTTC
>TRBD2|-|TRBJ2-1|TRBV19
CVSSMAGTSGSSYNEQFF
TGTGTCAGTAGTATGGCTGGGACTAGCGGGAGCTCCTACAATGAGCAGTTCTTC
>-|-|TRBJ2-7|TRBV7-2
CASSIQGSVDEQYF
TGTGCCAGCAGCATACAGGGATCGGTCGACGAGCAGTACTTC
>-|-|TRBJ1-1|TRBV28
CASSGDYTEAFF
TGTGCCAGCAGCGGCGACTACACTGAAGCTTTCTTT
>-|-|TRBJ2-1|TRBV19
CASSIGRVIYNEQFF
TGTGCCAGTAGTATAGGCAGGGTGATCTACAATGAGCAGTTCTTC
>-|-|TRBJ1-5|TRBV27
CAGPSGDFSQPQHF
TGTGCCGGCCCCTCCGGGGATTTTTCTCAGCCCCAGCATTTT
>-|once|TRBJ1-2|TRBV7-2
CASSLEITGSDGYTF
TGTGCCAGCAGCTTAGAAATTACAGGGTCGGATGGCTACACCTTC
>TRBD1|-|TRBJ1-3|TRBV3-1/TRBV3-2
CASSQVHRGPGNTIYF
TGTGCCAGCAGCCAGGTCCACAGGGGTCCTGGAAACACCATATATTTT
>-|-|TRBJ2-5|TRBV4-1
CASSQVLPTETQYF
TGCGCCAGCAGCCAAGTCCTACCCACGGAGACCCAGTACTTC
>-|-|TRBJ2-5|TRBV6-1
CASSEGGRTQETQYF
TGTGCCAGCAGTGAAGGCGGCAGAACCCAAGAGACCCAGTACTTC